This T cell receptor beta chain was recovered during a study of control samples from healthy donors and cancer patients. This CDR3 contains 14 residues. Germline values: CDR1 SGHRS, CDR2 YFSETQ. V was pared by 5 bases and J by 5 bases, with 5 bases of the junction left unmatched. Method: immunoSEQ multiplex PCR; TCRdb's copy keeps in-frame clones and lacks some. The sample yields 48,000 or so clones, approximately 93% seen once. This TCR came from a woman aged 45-65 years with head and neck cancer. What was sequenced was PBMCs. V gene TRBV5-1 combines with J gene TRBJ2-1; 9 positions match TRBD1. CDR3 sequence (DNA): TGCGCCAGCAGGGGACAGGGTCTCGACAATGAGCAGTTCTTC. It specifies CASRGQGLDNEQFF.